The 9 T cell receptor beta chains below come from one sample, sequenced in a study of patients and donors after allogeneic stem cell transplantation. TCRdb re-called the RT-PCR reads through MiXCR, storing one row per CDR3 protein. Among roughly 1,400 distinct CDR3 sequences listed, 25% to 30% were seen once. Sequencing used blood, either unsorted or a sorted T cell fraction (not recorded which). These receptors were taken from a human donor who was either an allogeneic HSCT recipient or a stem cell or donor lymphocyte infusion donor (not recorded which). It is not recorded whose cells these are; they may come from a transplant donor.

This clonotype has a handful of counts. The chain links TRBV20-1 to TRBJ2-7; D may be TRBD2 (6 bases). The CDR3 runs to 12 residues. V shed 6 bases and J shed 6 bases, with 15 bases lying between them. Germline CDR1 DFQATT, CDR2 SNEGSKA (reference sequence). The CDR3 reads CSATPGAGEQYF. The DNA of the CDR3 is TGCAGTGCGACCCCGGGAGCCGGCGAGCAGTACTTC.

The chain joins TRBV7-2 to TRBJ2-3; D may be TRBD2 (5 bases). Trimming left V 1 base short and J 2 bases short, with 10 bases between. The CDR3 has 15 amino acids. From germline, CDR1 is SGHTA and CDR2 FQGNSA. As DNA, the CDR3 is TGTGCCAGCAGCTTAGACAGCGGCAACACAGATACGCAGTATTTT. As protein: CASSLDSGNTDTQYF.

The chain uses TRBV28 and TRBJ2-7; 9 bases agree with TRBD2. The germline CDR1 and CDR2 sequences are MDHEN and SYDVKM. The ends lost 7 bases at V and 3 bases at J; junction bases unmatched: 4. This CDR3 has 13 amino acids. This CDR3 is CASTDSGSYEQYF. In nucleotides, the CDR3 is TGTGCCAGCACAGATAGCGGGAGCTACGAGCAGTACTTC.

This chain joins TRBV11-2 and TRBJ2-2, with 9 bases lining up with TRBD2. Germline V gives CDR1 SGHAT, CDR2 FQNNGV. The CDR3 consists of 18 residues. After removal of 5 bases from V and 5 bases from J, the junction contained 15 bases not matched to a gene. The CDR3 DNA follows: TGTGCCAGCAGCCCCGACGGGGCGGGAGGGCCGAGAACCGGGGAGCTGTTTTTT. It codes for CASSPDGAGGPRTGELFF.

Only a few counts were recorded for this clonotype. This chain connects TRBV4-2 to TRBJ2-3, with D unresolved. V was trimmed by 0 bases and J by 2 bases, leaving 9 bases between them. Per germline, CDR1 LGHNA and CDR2 YNFKEQ. This CDR3 has 15 amino acids. As DNA, the CDR3 is TGTGCCAGCAGCCAAGATGGCCTGGACACAGATACGCAGTATTTT. It encodes CASSQDGLDTDTQYF.

This sequence joins TRBV20-1 and TRBJ2-7, with D perhaps matching TRBD2 (6 bases). CDR3 length: 17 residues. Trimming took 2 bases from V and 1 from J, leaving 21 bases between them. Germline V gene lookup returns CDR1 DFQATT and CDR2 SNEGSKA (reference sequence). The CDR3 loop is CSARQKGPGTRSYEQYF. The CDR3 nucleotides are TGCAGTGCTAGACAGAAGGGCCCCGGGACTCGGTCCTACGAGCAGTACTTC.

The genes are TRBV6-5 and TRBJ2-1; TRBD2 aligns across 10 bases. Germline-derived CDR1 and CDR2 are MNHEY and SVGAGI. The CDR3 contains 16 residues. V shed 10 bases, J shed 6 bases, and the junction held 15 bases outside the gene matches. The CDR3 region is CATHSPSGGVGNEQFF. CDR3 coding DNA: TGTGCCACCCACAGTCCTAGCGGGGGAGTGGGCAATGAGCAGTTCTTC.

Relative to its sample, this clonotype is large. The V and J genes are TRBV5-5 and TRBJ1-4, with 7 bases fitting TRBD1. Germline CDR1 reads SGHKS; CDR2 reads YYEKEE (reference sequence). With 4 bases clipped from V and 3 bases from J, the junction kept 6 bases outside the gene matches. The CDR3 contains 15 residues. DNA for the CDR3: TGTGCCAGCAGCAGAAGGGGACAGTCTAATGAAAAACTGTTTTTT. This codes for CASSRRGQSNEKLFF.

This clonotype has just a few counts. The chain is built from TRBV11-2 and TRBJ2-2; D may be TRBD1 (6 bases). With 7 bases removed from V and 4 bases from J, the gap between germline ends came to 13 bases. This CDR3 has 14 residues. The V gene's germline CDR1 is SGHAT and CDR2 FQNNGV. This chain's CDR3 is CASKLAGATGELFF. CDR3 in DNA: TGTGCCAGCAAACTGGCAGGGGCCACCGGGGAGCTGTTTTTT.